One T cell receptor beta chain is described in this entry. Its cognate antigen has yet to be identified. No base-level quality is on record; no much larger clone is a single base apart. CD8 naive samples consisted of CD45RO-negative cells that were positively selected for CCR7, yielding a CD45RA+CCR7+ population without TemRA cells. Healthy HIV-negative adults with no recently reported acute infections or vaccinations were included as donors. Every donor was a Caucasian adult residing in Nashville, Tennessee, USA. Blood was obtained by leukapheresis, after which PBMCs were separated by Ficoll-Histopaque density gradient centrifugation and cryopreserved in liquid nitrogen vapor phase. Purity and quantity of every magnetically sorted T cell population were checked by analytical flow cytometry. Genomic DNA was isolated from every sorted fraction and measured by UV absorbance on a Nanodrop 2000c. This sample was taken from a study of shared clonotypes between healthy human individuals (dated by TCRdb to about 2020). Background for the entire study: The cohort included three men and a couple of women between 18 and 49 years of age. To increase sequencing depth and limit assay-specific biases, different laboratories used diverse techniques to prepare libraries and sequence TCR repertoires. Leukapheresis yielded between about 0.9 and 10 billion PBMCs per donor. For each donor, CD4 naive and CD4 memory were each run on three plates, CD8 naive on two plates, and CD8 memory on one plate. To estimate repertoire size and how much clonotype sharing occurs between individuals, the study deeply sequenced the blood TCR repertoires of roughly 5 healthy adults. Overall study outcomes, separate from this receptor: Naive subsets generally had larger estimated clonotype richness than memory subsets did. Pairwise subsampling led to the expectation that sequencing depth would affect the degree of clonotype sharing among donors. Even with the large sequencing depth, rarefaction of the sorted-subset datasets indicated that sequencing was incomplete. Compared with non-shared clonotypes, the clonotypes found in all four sorted-subset donors had higher generation probabilities. Only blood was sampled, and tissue TCR repertoires likely differ from those in blood. Because the study included a small number of donors, the genetic and exposure-history diversity represented was limited. About 5% of naive CD4, 3.5% of naive CD8, 2.3% of memory CD4, and around 0.4% of memory CD8 clonotypes were shared across a few donors.

TCR CDR3 regions were amplified from genomic DNA by multiplex PCR using the deep immunoSEQ assay. Extracted genomic DNA from each cell subset was spread evenly across all wells of several immunoSEQ 96-well plates, with each plate serving as a replicate. For sorted subsets, approximately 190 ng of genomic DNA, equivalent to some 30,000 T cell genomes, went into each replicate PCR. The purified libraries were quantified using a Qubit 3.0 fluorometer, sized with a Bioanalyzer 2100, and then quantified again using the KAPA Library Quantification kit. Each immunoSEQ 96-well plate was sequenced on its own single-read 150-cycle Illumina NextSeq 550 flow cell. The original pipeline was this. Because only junctional sequences without quality scores were contained in the immunoSEQ output, filtering matching that applied to full-length reads could not be performed. To assign V/J genes and CDR3, sequences were annotated using PyIR, a Python wrapper for IgBLAST v1.9, with IMGT germline references. Reads were removed for weak V/J assignments (E-value above 1e-6), missing CDR3, stop codons, out-of-frame junctions, or ambiguous translated residues. V3J clonotypes were defined as sequences sharing the same inferred V gene, J gene, and CDR3 amino acid sequence. To compute the percentage overlap between repertoires, the number of shared unique clonotypes was divided by the size of the smaller repertoire. Three approaches were used to assess repertoire richness: RTK rarefaction, the Chao1 estimator, and Recon v2.1 estimates of unobserved clonotypes. OLGA was used to compute generation probabilities for all TCRbeta clonotypes that the gDNA method yielded from a handful of donors. The table comes from immuneACCESS by way of TCRdb, which keeps in-frame sequences with V and J called. Part of the clones is missing from these tables; in studies checked, under half for an unresolved V gene and the rest for unknown reasons. V and J calls and clone size are those listed in that table; D and trimming were worked out from the DNA. This sample holds millions of clones; approximately 94% were observed only once. The ten biggest clones cover roughly 1.1% of the sample.

The CDR3 starts with the cysteine, ends with the phenylalanine, and has 14 residues. The kept DNA is CDR3 alone, 42 bases in frame from the first base. CDR1 WNHNN and CDR2 SYGVQD were looked up in the germline V gene (reference sequence). V loses 3 bases, J loses 2 bases, and the germline ends lie 9 bases apart. Sequencing was performed on naive CD8+ T cells sorted from blood. This sample's cell subset or site label indicates: CD45RA+CCR7+. The rearrangement combines TRBV10-1 with TRBJ2-3; no D gene can be assigned with confidence. The source is a man aged 18-30 years in good health. This receptor has the CDR3 CASSDYGDTDTQYF. The nucleotides read TGCGCCAGCAGTGATTACGGCGACACAGATACGCAGTATTTT.